The sequence of this TCR beta chain was determined in a study of T cells in Graves' hyperthyroidism and ophthalmopathy (dated by TCRdb to between 2019 and 2020). Turning to the overall study: Peripheral blood samples were taken at initial diagnosis, before any treatment was given. Whether ophthalmopathy could be predicted prospectively was tested in an independent validation cohort made up of some 20 hyperthyroidism patients plus 17 patients who later progressed to ophthalmopathy. Thyroid tissue and blood T-cell repertoires from several Graves' hyperthyroidism patients were also compared in the study. After sampling, hyperthyroidism patients received methimazole starting at 30 mg daily, and ophthalmopathy patients received high-dose intravenous methylprednisolone. According to the paper, TCR Vbeta CDR3 sequencing was carried out on about 140 peripheral blood samples, which came from under 50 ophthalmopathy, approximately 78 hyperthyroidism and roughly 17 progressor patients. TCR V-J signatures able to tell the groups apart were searched for in a discovery cohort of 100 patients, of whom about 40 had Graves' ophthalmopathy and under 65 had stable Graves' hyperthyroidism. The roughly 100 discovery patients were randomly divided into training and test sets at a 7:3 ratio. What the study reported, not specific to this receptor: In validation, progression to ophthalmopathy was predicted by the model with around 70% sensitivity and 72% to 85% specificity, a median of approximately 6.5 months before onset. Sample size was not statistically predetermined, and investigators were not blinded to group allocation. A 13 V-J signature model separated ophthalmopathy from stable hyperthyroidism, with over 85% sensitivity and around 84% specificity in cross-validation and 80%/75% in testing. Most expanded thyroid clonotypes (frequency above 0.001) were also found in blood, which suggests that blood repertoires may mirror thyroid immune responses.

Ophthalmopathy patients had moderately to severely active disease, Clinical Activity Score of at least 3, NOSPECS grade of at least 4, and duration under 3 months. Patients with uncontrolled infections, other autoimmune diseases, pregnancy or lactation were excluded. Diagnoses were based on clinical symptoms, serum thyroxine and TRAb, thyroid ultrasound and orbital computed tomography. Ficoll-Paque density gradient centrifugation was used to isolate PBMCs from about 9.4 ml of fresh peripheral blood. Trizol reagent was used to extract total RNA, and RNA quality was then checked on an Agilent 2100 Bioanalyzer. This clonotype has only a few counts. Its antigen is still unknown. Base qualities are missing; no much larger clone stands one base away. Relative to germline, V is missing 2 bases and J is missing 2 bases, with 7 bases of the junction outside any gene match. Taken from the germline V gene, the CDR1 and CDR2 loops are SGHTA and FQGTGA. From the cysteine up to the phenylalanine, the CDR3 has a length of 16 residues. Only CDR3 DNA remains: 48 bases, in frame from the first base.

Amplification of TCR beta CDR3 regions was carried out from RNA transcripts. The first round of RT-PCR for the TCR CDR3 was performed with the HTBI primer set and the Qiagen OneStep RT-PCR kit. A second multiplex PCR round built the libraries, followed by size selection and purification. Libraries were sequenced paired-end with 100 bp reads on an Illumina HiSeq2000. Concerning the study's data processing: Raw data were processed with SOAPnuke, discarding reads with adapters, uncalled bases, mean Phred below 15, or no exact constant-primer or identifier match. COPE v1.2.5 was used to merge the high-quality paired reads, and each unique nucleotide sequence was defined as a clonotype. MiTCR v1.1 was used to align clonotypes to the IMGT TRBV, TRBD and TRBJ reference segments. The analysis was restricted to V-J combinations with a frequency above 0.0001, which together covered about 99% of the repertoires. The TCS score was defined as F50 (clonal expansion) divided by E x V (chaos), with BLOSUM62-based TCRdist calculated between CDR3 peptides within each V-J. Welch's t-statistics and random forest reduced around 510 V-J features to roughly 13, which were used in a naive Bayes classifier (R e1071). TCRdb reprocessing: public reads trimmed at Q25 with fastp, clones called with MiXCR, in-frame beta chains kept. Rows with one shared CDR3 protein collapse into an entry with the most common genes and DNA. V and J calls and clone size were set by TCRdb, not the authors. The sample table holds a few hundred thousand distinct CDR3 sequences, of which around 16% were seen once. The top ten clonotypes cover about 29% of the sample.

Sequenced input: blood. The TCR sequence derives from a woman between 25 and 40 years old with Graves' ophthalmopathy. The chain joins TRBV7-3 to TRBJ2-3; a stretch of 7 junction bases matches TRBD2. For the CDR3, the sequence is CASSLPRTRDTDTQYF. The sequenced DNA is TGTGCCAGCAGCTTACCCCGGACTAGAGACACAGATACGCAGTATTTT.